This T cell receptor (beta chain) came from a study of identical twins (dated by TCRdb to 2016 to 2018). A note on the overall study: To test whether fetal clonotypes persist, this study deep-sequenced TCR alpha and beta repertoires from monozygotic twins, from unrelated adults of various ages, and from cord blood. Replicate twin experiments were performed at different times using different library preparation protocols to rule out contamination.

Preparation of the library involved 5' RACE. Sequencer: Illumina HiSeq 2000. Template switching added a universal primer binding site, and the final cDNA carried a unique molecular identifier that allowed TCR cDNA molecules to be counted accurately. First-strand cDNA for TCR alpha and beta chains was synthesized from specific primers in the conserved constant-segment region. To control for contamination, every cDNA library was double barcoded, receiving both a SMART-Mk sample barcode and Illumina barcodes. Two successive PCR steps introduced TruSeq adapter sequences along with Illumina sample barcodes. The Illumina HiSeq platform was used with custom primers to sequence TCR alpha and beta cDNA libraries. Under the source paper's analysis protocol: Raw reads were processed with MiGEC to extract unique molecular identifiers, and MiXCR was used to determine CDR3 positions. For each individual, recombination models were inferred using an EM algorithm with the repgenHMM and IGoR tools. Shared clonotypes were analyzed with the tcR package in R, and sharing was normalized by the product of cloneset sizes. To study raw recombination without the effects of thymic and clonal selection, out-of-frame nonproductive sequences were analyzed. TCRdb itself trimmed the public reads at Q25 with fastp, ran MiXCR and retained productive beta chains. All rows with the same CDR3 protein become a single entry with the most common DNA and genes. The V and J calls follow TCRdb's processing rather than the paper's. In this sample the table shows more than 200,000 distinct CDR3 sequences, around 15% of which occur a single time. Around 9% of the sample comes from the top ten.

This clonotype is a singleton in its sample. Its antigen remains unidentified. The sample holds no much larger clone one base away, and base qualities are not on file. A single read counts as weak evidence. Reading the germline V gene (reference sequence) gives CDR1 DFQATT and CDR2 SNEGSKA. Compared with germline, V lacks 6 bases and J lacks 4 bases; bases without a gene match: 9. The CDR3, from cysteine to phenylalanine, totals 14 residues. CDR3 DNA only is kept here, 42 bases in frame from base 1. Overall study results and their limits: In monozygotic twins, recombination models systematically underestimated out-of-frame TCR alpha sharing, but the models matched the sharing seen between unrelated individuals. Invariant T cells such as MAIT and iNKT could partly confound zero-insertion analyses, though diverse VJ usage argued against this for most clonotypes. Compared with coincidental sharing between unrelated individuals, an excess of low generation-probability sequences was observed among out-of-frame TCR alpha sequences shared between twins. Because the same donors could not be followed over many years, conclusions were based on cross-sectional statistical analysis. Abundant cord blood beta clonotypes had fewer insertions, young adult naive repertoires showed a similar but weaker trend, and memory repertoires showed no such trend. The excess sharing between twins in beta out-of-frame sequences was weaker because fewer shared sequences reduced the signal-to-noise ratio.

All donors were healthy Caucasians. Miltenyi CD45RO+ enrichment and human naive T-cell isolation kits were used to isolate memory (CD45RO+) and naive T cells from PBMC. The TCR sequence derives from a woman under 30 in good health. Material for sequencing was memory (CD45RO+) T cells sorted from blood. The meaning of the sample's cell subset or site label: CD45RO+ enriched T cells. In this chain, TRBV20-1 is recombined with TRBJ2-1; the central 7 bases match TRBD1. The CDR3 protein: CSALKGQLYNEQFF. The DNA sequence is TGCAGTGCACTGAAGGGACAGTTATACAATGAGCAGTTCTTC.